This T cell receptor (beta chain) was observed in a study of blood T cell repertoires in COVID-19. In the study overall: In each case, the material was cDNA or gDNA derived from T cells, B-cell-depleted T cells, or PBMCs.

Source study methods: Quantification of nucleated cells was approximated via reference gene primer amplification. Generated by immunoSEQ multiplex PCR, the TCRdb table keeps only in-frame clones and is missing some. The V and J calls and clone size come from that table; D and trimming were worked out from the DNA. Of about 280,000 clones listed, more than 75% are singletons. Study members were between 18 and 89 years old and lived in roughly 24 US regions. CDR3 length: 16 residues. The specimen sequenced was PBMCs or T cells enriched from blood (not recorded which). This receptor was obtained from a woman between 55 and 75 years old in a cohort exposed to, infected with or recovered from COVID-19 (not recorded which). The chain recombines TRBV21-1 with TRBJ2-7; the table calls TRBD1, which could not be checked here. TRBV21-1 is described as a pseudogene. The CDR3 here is CASSTMHRDRSYEQYF. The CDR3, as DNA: TGTGCCAGCAGCACTATGCACCGGGACAGATCCTACGAGCAGTACTTC.